The 20 T cell receptor beta chains given below trace back to one sample, sequenced in a study of T-cell memory formation after mild COVID-19. A single record per CDR3 protein comes from TCRdb applying MiXCR to the 5' RACE reads. Here the sample spans roughly 450,000 distinct CDR3 sequences, about 20% being singletons. Material for sequencing was PBMCs or a T cell subset sorted from them (not recorded which). These TCRs come from an adult woman who had mild COVID-19 (a few samples of this study predate the infection). Cell type and time point are not known.

The chain is built from TRBV15 and TRBJ2-2, with 8 bases that match TRBD1. J was trimmed by 3 bases and V by 8 bases; bases with no gene match: 8. Germline values: CDR1 LNHNV, CDR2 YYDKDF (reference sequence). CDR3 length: 15 amino acids. The CDR3, as DNA: TGTGCCACCCGCCGACAGGGGTTGGACACCGGGGAGCTGTTTTTT. It specifies CATRRQGLDTGELFF.

The chain couples TRBV13 to TRBJ1-2; possible D gene TRBD1, 6 bases. The germline V gene has CDR1 PRHDT and CDR2 FYEKMQ (reference sequence). The length of the CDR3 is 13 residues. The germline V and J ends were trimmed by 3 bases and 8 bases, with 13 bases remaining between them. CDR3 nucleotide sequence: TGTGCCAGCAGCTTGACTGTGGGGGGCGGCTACACCTTC. This sequence encodes CASSLTVGGGYTF. The variable domain in full, with the rest retrieved from reference TRBV13 and TRBJ1-2, is AAGVIQSPRHLIKEKRETATLKCYPIPRHDTVYWYQQGPGQDPQFLISFYEKMQSDKGSIPDRFSAQQFSDYHSELNMSSLELGDSALYFCASSLTVGGGYTFGSGTRLTVV.

The rearrangement joins TRBV12-3 or TRBV12-4 to TRBJ1-1; no firm D call. V lost 5 bases and J 4 bases, leaving 14 bases between the germline ends. This CDR3 has 14 residues. The CDR3 DNA follows: TGTGCCAGCAGTCCCCAAGACGTCGGCACTGAAGCTTTCTTT. Translated: CASSPQDVGTEAFF.

This clonotype was counted at least ten times. The V call is TRBV20-1, the J call TRBJ2-1; TRBD2 matches at 7 bases. The germline gives CDR1 DFQATT, CDR2 SNEGSKA (reference sequence). The CDR3 runs 15 residues. After removal of 5 bases from V and 7 bases from J, the junction contained 14 bases not matched to a gene. The CDR3 DNA reads TGCAGTGCTGAACGCGGGAGAGGTATTAGGAATGAGCAGTTCTTC. It translates to CSAERGRGIRNEQFF.

The V and J genes are TRBV12-3 or TRBV12-4 and TRBJ2-3; D may be TRBD2 (6 bases). The CDR3 is 15 residues long. V was shortened by 10 bases and J by 4 bases, with 21 bases between the two germline ends. For the CDR3, the DNA is TGTGCCACGAGGGGCCGCTCATCGGGAGCAGATACGCAGTATTTT. Its protein product is CATRGRSSGADTQYF.

This chain's CDR3 is CASSPIPGAVDYGYTF. The CDR3 DNA reads as TGTGCCAGCAGCCCGATCCCAGGGGCGGTTGACTATGGCTACACCTTC. The gene calls are TRBV7-2 and TRBJ1-2, with a weak D call TRBD1 (6 bases). The germline CDR1 and CDR2 sequences are SGHTA and FQGNSA. V was pared by 5 bases and J by 3 bases, with 19 bases between. The CDR3 has 16 residues.

This rearrangement joins TRBV7-6 to TRBJ2-6; D may be TRBD2 (7 bases). The CDR3 length is 18 residues. The germline V gene encodes CDR1 SGHVS and CDR2 FNYEAQ. Deletions cut 5 bases from V and 1 base from J, with 18 bases between. The CDR3 sequence is CASSPPGGDMSGANVLTF. For the CDR3, the DNA is TGTGCCAGCAGCCCGCCGGGGGGCGATATGTCTGGGGCCAACGTCCTGACTTTC.

The rearrangement links TRBV3-1 to TRBJ2-3; TRBD2 aligns across 12 bases. Looked up from germline, CDR1 is LGHDT and CDR2 is YNNKEL (reference sequence). CDR3 length: 19 residues. Unmatched junction bases numbered 8, after V lost 1 base and J lost 0 bases. The CDR3 bases are TGTGCCAGCAGCCAAGTTCCGGCTAGCGGGGGGGGAAGCACAGATACGCAGTATTTT. It is translated as CASSQVPASGGGSTDTQYF.

This clonotype was observed a few times. The chain links TRBV4-2 to TRBJ2-3, with 9 bases fitting TRBD1. Germline V lookup: CDR1 LGHNA, CDR2 YNFKEQ. V gave up 0 bases and J gave up 4 bases; unmatched junction bases: 5. The CDR3 totals 16 residues. DNA of the CDR3: TGTGCCAGCAGCCAAGAACAGGGGGCTTGGGCAGATACGCAGTATTTT. This codes for CASSQEQGAWADTQYF.

This clonotype showed up just a few times. Sequence at one end of the junction differs from germline and may be a read error. The V call is TRBV7-7, the J call TRBJ2-5, with 14 bases that match TRBD2. Germline loops: CDR1 SSHAT, CDR2 FNYEAQ (reference sequence). This CDR3 contains 17 residues. The CDR3 sequence: CASSLETSGRAWETQYF. CDR3 DNA: TGTGCTAGCAGCTTAGAGACTAGCGGGAGGGCCTGGGAGACCCAGTACTTC. Together with reference TRBV7-7 and TRBJ2-5, the CDR3 gives the full variable domain: GAGVSQSPRYKVTKRGQDVTLRCDPISSHATLYWYQQALGQGPEFLTYFNYEAQPDKSGLPSDRFSAERPEGSISTLTIQRTEQRDSAMYRCASSLETSGRAWETQYFGPGTRLLVL.

The chain recombines TRBV2 with TRBJ1-2, with a tentative D call TRBD1 (5 bases). The V gene's germline CDR1 is SNHLY and CDR2 FYNNEI. The V end lost 6 bases, the J end lost 4 bases, and 15 bases lay between the germline ends. The CDR3 runs 14 residues. The CDR3 DNA reads TGTGCCAGCAGCGAACAGGTTGTCGGCTATGGCTACACCTTC. It specifies CASSEQVVGYGYTF.

This clonotype was counted between two and nine times. The genes are TRBV27 and TRBJ2-3; 8 bases align to TRBD1. The CDR3 spans 16 residues. The V and J ends lost 6 bases and 0 bases, in that order; junction bases with no gene match: 8. CDR1 MNHEY and CDR2 SMNVEV come from the germline V gene (reference sequence). CDR3 protein: CASRSGQVSSTDTQYF. As DNA, the CDR3 is TGTGCCAGCAGGTCGGGACAGGTCTCTAGCACAGATACGCAGTATTTT.

This clonotype was seen a handful of times. The chain uses TRBV4-3 and TRBJ2-1, with TRBD2 identical over 13 bases. V was clipped by 0 bases and J by 7 bases; unmatched bases: 6. Germline CDR1 and CDR2: LGHNA and YSLEER. This CDR3 has 17 amino acids. The CDR3 nucleotides read TGCGCCAGCAGCCAAGATCGGAAACTAGCGGGAGGGAATGAGCAGTTCTTC. This encodes CASSQDRKLAGGNEQFF.

This clonotype turned up a few times. The rearrangement uses TRBV20-1 and TRBJ2-7; 10 bases map to TRBD1. CDR3 size: 14 residues. The V and J ends lost 0 bases and 4 bases, in that order; junction bases with no gene match: 3. The germline CDR1 and CDR2 sequences are DFQATT and SNEGSKA (reference sequence). CDR3 sequence: CSARDGQGGYEQYF. Written as DNA, the CDR3 is TGCAGTGCTAGAGACGGACAGGGGGGATACGAGCAGTACTTC.

The J gene is TRBJ2-3, the V gene TRBV7-8, with D uncertain. V lost 1 base and J 6 bases, leaving 5 bases between the germline ends. Germline CDR1 is SGHVS and CDR2 is FQNEAQ. The length of the CDR3 is 12 residues. Here the CDR3 DNA reads TGTGCCAGCAGCTTAGAGGAGGATACGCAGTATTTT. Residues: CASSLEEDTQYF.

The chain uses TRBV6-1 and TRBJ1-5, with D possibly matching TRBD1 (6 bases). In germline, CDR1 is MNHNS, CDR2 SASEGT. The CDR3 runs to 15 residues. The V end was cut by 8 bases, the J end by 4 bases, with 18 bases between. The CDR3 bases are TGTGCCAGCGGTGGGGGCCAAAGGGGTAATCAGCCCCAGCATTTT. Amino acids: CASGGGQRGNQPQHF.

The chain joins TRBV25-1 to TRBJ2-1; TRBD2 might be the D (7 bases). From germline, CDR1 is MGHDK and CDR2 SYGVNS. V lost 5 bases and J 7 bases, leaving 21 bases between the germline ends. The CDR3 extends over 16 amino acids. The CDR3 here is CASSPWGGTNENEQFF. DNA of the CDR3: TGTGCCAGCAGTCCCTGGGGGGGGACAAATGAAAATGAGCAGTTCTTC.

This clonotype was seen a handful of times. V gene TRBV6-5 combines with J gene TRBJ2-3; D is perhaps TRBD2 (6 bases). The CDR3 runs to 11 residues. CDR1 is MNHEY and CDR2 is SVGAGI in the germline V gene. V was trimmed by 7 bases and J by 15 bases, leaving 17 bases between them. For the CDR3, the DNA is TGTGCCAGCACCCGGGGGATGAGTCTATATTTT. It translates to CASTRGMSLYF.

This clonotype was seen a few times. This chain links TRBV29-1 with TRBJ2-7; no firm D call. Germline-derived CDR1 and CDR2 are SQVTM and ANQGSEA. The CDR3 has 12 residues. The germline V and J ends were trimmed by 4 bases and 1 base, with 8 bases remaining between them. CDR3 nucleotides: TGCAGCGTTGGTCAGTCTTCCTACGAGCAGTACTTC. Amino acid sequence: CSVGQSSYEQYF.

The sample holds a few counts of this clonotype. At one end, the junction sequence differs from germline, possibly due to a read error. The chain employs TRBV10-3 and TRBJ1-4; unclear D gene. Germline assignment: CDR1 ENHRY and CDR2 SYGVKD. The CDR3 loop spans 13 amino acids. The CDR3 DNA sequence: TGTGCCATCAGCCAAGAGCCGGGAGAAACACTGTTTTTT. It codes for CAISQEPGETLFF.